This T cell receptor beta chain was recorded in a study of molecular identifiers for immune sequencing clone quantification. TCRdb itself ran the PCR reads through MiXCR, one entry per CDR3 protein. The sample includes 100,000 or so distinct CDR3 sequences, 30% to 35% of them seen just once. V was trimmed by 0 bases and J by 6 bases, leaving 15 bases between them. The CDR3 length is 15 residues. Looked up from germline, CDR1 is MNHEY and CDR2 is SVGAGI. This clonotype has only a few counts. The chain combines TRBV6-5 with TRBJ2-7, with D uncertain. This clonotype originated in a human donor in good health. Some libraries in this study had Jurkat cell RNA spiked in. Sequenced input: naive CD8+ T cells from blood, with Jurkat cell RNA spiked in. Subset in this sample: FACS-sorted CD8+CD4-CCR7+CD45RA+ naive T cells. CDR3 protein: CASSYSNPVVGEQYF. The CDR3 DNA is TGTGCCAGCAGTTACTCTAACCCTGTGGTGGGCGAGCAGTACTTC.